This TCR beta chain appears in the sequencing data of a study of response to subunit inactivated influenza vaccine (dated by TCRdb to between 2018 and 2020). About the full investigation: The study used deep quantitative T cell receptor repertoire profiling to track responses to a trivalent subunit inactivated influenza vaccine. The paper as a whole reports these results and caveats: It was suggested by the authors that each seasonal influenza vaccination may recruit only a limited number of new T cells.

This clonotype was seen at least ten times. The antigen this receptor binds is unknown. Base qualities are not recorded, but no much larger clone differs from it by a single base. V is cut back by 1 base and J by 4 bases, with 4 bases in the junction unmatched. CDR1 and CDR2 are drawn from the germline V gene: SGHRS, YFSETQ. Inclusive of the bounding cysteine and phenylalanine, the CDR3 is 16 residues long. Just CDR3 DNA is preserved here, 48 bases in frame from base 1. The library relied on RT-PCR. For sequencing, an Illumina HiSeq 2500 was employed. TCRdb trimmed public reads at Q25 via fastp, called clones via MiXCR and kept in-frame beta chains. Identical CDR3 proteins give one entry, which carries the most common genes and DNA. Recorded for this sample are about half a million distinct CDR3 sequences; approximately 7.7% of them occurred a single time. The ten largest clones add up to approximately 12% of the sample.

The sample consisted of PBMCs from blood, taken approximately 25 months after vaccination. The sequence joins TRBV5-1 to TRBJ2-2, and TRBD2 matches 10 of the central bases. The receptor comes from a man between 45 and 75 years old who received an inactivated influenza vaccine. Donor details come from another sample of the same person, matched by shared clones. The base sequence is TGCGCCAGCAGCTTGTCTAGCGGGAGTGGCACCGGGGAGCTGTTTTTT. Translation gives CASSLSSGSGTGELFF.